Listed below are T cell receptor beta chains from one sample, sequenced in a study of long-term antiretroviral therapy in people with HIV. This table comes from immunoSEQ multiplex PCR, and its TCRdb copy is limited to in-frame clones, with some not included. Of about 32,000 clones listed, 95% to 98% are singletons. The starting material was unsorted PBMCs, obtained 7.6 years after starting antiretroviral therapy. The receptor source for this set is a young man with HIV. CDR3s include the opening cysteine and the closing phenylalanine or tryptophan. A D gene is named only where the DNA matches it firmly. Rows give clone size only sometimes, using once, few, many, or a class for an expanded clone.

j_call: TRBJ2-1
clone_size: .
v_call: TRBV10-2
d_call: TRBD2
cdr3_nt: TGCGCCAGCATCTCACAACCAGGACTAGCGGGGGGCAATGAGCAGTTCTTC
cdr3_aa: CASISQPGLAGGNEQFF

j_call: TRBJ2-1
clone_size: .
v_call: TRBV7-2
d_call: .
cdr3_nt: TGTGCCAGCAGCTTGGTCCAAGGGGGAGGGGGGTTCTTC
cdr3_aa: CASSLVQGGGGFF

j_call: TRBJ1-1
clone_size: .
v_call: TRBV30
d_call: .
cdr3_nt: TGTGCCTGGAGTGTACCCGGGGGGAGGACGGACACTGAAGCTTTCTTT
cdr3_aa: CAWSVPGGRTDTEAFF

j_call: TRBJ2-3
clone_size: .
v_call: TRBV18
d_call: TRBD2
cdr3_nt: TGTGCCAGCTCACCTCCGGGACTAGCGAGGGAAACGCAGTATTTT
cdr3_aa: CASSPPGLARETQYF

j_call: TRBJ2-1
clone_size: .
v_call: TRBV6-5
d_call: .
cdr3_nt: TGTGCCAGCAGTCCCGTAGCGGAGGGGATCAATGAGCAGTTCTTC
cdr3_aa: CASSPVAEGINEQFF

j_call: TRBJ2-5
clone_size: .
v_call: TRBV11-3
d_call: TRBD1
cdr3_nt: TGTGCCAGCAGCTTAGCGGGACAGGGGGGGACCCAGTACTTC
cdr3_aa: CASSLAGQGGTQYF

j_call: TRBJ2-5
clone_size: .
v_call: TRBV9
d_call: TRBD2
cdr3_nt: TGTGCCAGCAGCGTGGGTGGGACTAGCGGGAGGGCCCTCCAAGAGACCCAGTACTTC
cdr3_aa: CASSVGGTSGRALQETQYF

j_call: TRBJ1-3
clone_size: once
v_call: TRBV7-9
d_call: .
cdr3_nt: TGTGCCAGCAGCTTAGACCACATGGGAAACACCATATATTTT
cdr3_aa: CASSLDHMGNTIYF

j_call: TRBJ2-1
clone_size: few
v_call: TRBV4-2
d_call: TRBD2
cdr3_nt: TGTGCCAGCAGCCACGGGGGTAGCGGGGGGCCGGAGTTCTTC
cdr3_aa: CASSHGGSGGPEFF

j_call: TRBJ2-1
clone_size: .
v_call: TRBV4-1
d_call: TRBD2
cdr3_nt: TGCGCCAGCAGCCAAGATGGGCGGGAGTATTACGGCTACAATGAGCAGTTCTTC
cdr3_aa: CASSQDGREYYGYNEQFF

j_call: TRBJ2-3
clone_size: .
v_call: TRBV5-1
d_call: .
cdr3_nt: TGCGCCAGCAGCTTGGGAGGACTAAGAGATACGCAGTATTTT
cdr3_aa: CASSLGGLRDTQYF

j_call: TRBJ2-6
clone_size: once
v_call: TRBV10-1
d_call: .
cdr3_nt: TGCGCCAGCATAAGGTCCGACAGGCCTAAACCTCGGGCCAACGTCCTGACTTTC
cdr3_aa: CASIRSDRPKPRANVLTF

j_call: TRBJ2-1
clone_size: .
v_call: TRBV6-5
d_call: .
cdr3_nt: TGTGCCAGCAGCTCCACCGGAAGCTCCTACAATGAGCAGTTCTTC
cdr3_aa: CASSSTGSSYNEQFF

j_call: TRBJ1-2
clone_size: .
v_call: TRBV6-1
d_call: TRBD1
cdr3_nt: TGTGCCAGCAGACGGGCGGACAGGGAGGAGGGCTACACCTTC
cdr3_aa: CASRRADREEGYTF

j_call: TRBJ2-1
clone_size: .
v_call: TRBV2
d_call: .
cdr3_nt: TGTGCCAGCTCATGGGGGGATGAGCAGTTCTTC
cdr3_aa: CASSWGDEQFF

j_call: TRBJ2-5
clone_size: .
v_call: TRBV7-2
d_call: TRBD2
cdr3_nt: TGTGCCAGCAGCTCTAGCGGGGGGACACAAGAGACCCAGTACTTC
cdr3_aa: CASSSSGGTQETQYF

j_call: TRBJ1-5
clone_size: once
v_call: TRBV19
d_call: .
cdr3_nt: TGTGCCAGTAGTTCGGGGGCCAGGGAGGGTCAGCCCCAGCATTTT
cdr3_aa: CASSSGAREGQPQHF

j_call: TRBJ1-2
clone_size: .
v_call: TRBV11-2
d_call: TRBD1
cdr3_nt: TGTGCCAGCAACAACAGGGGGGACATTGATAACTATGGCTACACCTTC
cdr3_aa: CASNNRGDIDNYGYTF

j_call: TRBJ2-7
clone_size: .
v_call: TRBV4-1
d_call: .
cdr3_nt: TGCGCCAGCAGCCAAGTATTAGGAGAGCAGTACTTC
cdr3_aa: CASSQVLGEQYF

j_call: TRBJ2-1
clone_size: .
v_call: TRBV7-6
d_call: .
cdr3_nt: TGTGCCAGCAGGCCTACAACGAGCTCCTACAATGAGCAGTTCTTC
cdr3_aa: CASRPTTSSYNEQFF

j_call: TRBJ2-3
clone_size: .
v_call: TRBV6-5
d_call: TRBD2
cdr3_nt: TGTGCCAGCAGTTTGGGCGGGGGGGCTACAGATACGCAGTATTTT
cdr3_aa: CASSLGGGATDTQYF

j_call: TRBJ2-1
clone_size: .
v_call: TRBV6-5
d_call: TRBD2
cdr3_nt: TGTGCCAGCATAAAGGGAGGGGATTACAATGAGCAGTTCTTC
cdr3_aa: CASIKGGDYNEQFF

j_call: TRBJ2-1
clone_size: once
v_call: TRBV11-3
d_call: TRBD1
cdr3_nt: TGTGCCAGCAGCTTAGGGACAGGTAGTCCGCTGTACAATGAGCAGTTCTTC
cdr3_aa: CASSLGTGSPLYNEQFF

j_call: TRBJ1-1
clone_size: .
v_call: TRBV20-1
d_call: .
cdr3_nt: TGCAGTGCCGGGGGGGGCACTGAAGCTTTCTTT
cdr3_aa: CSAGGGTEAFF

j_call: TRBJ1-2
clone_size: .
v_call: TRBV6-1
d_call: .
cdr3_nt: TGTGCCAGCATAGGGGGGGATGGCTACACCTTC
cdr3_aa: CASIGGDGYTF

j_call: TRBJ1-5
clone_size: .
v_call: TRBV19
d_call: .
cdr3_nt: TGTGCCAGTAGTATAGGAGGGCCAGCCGGAGCGGCCCAGCATTTT
cdr3_aa: CASSIGGPAGAAQHF

j_call: TRBJ2-3
clone_size: .
v_call: TRBV12-1
d_call: .
cdr3_nt: TGTGCCAGCAGCTTTATCGTGTCCCGAGATACGCAGTATTTT
cdr3_aa: CASSFIVSRDTQYF

j_call: TRBJ2-7
clone_size: .
v_call: TRBV20-1
d_call: TRBD1
cdr3_nt: TGCAGTGCTCCCACAGGGGTCGAGCAGTACTTC
cdr3_aa: CSAPTGVEQYF

j_call: TRBJ1-1
clone_size: .
v_call: TRBV25-1
d_call: .
cdr3_nt: TGTGCCAGCATTATGGGGGGCGGCGGCGAAGAAGCTTTCTTT
cdr3_aa: CASIMGGGGEEAFF

j_call: TRBJ2-7
clone_size: .
v_call: TRBV5-1
d_call: .
cdr3_nt: TGCGCCAGCAGCTTGAATCAGCTTTACTACGAGCAGTACTTC
cdr3_aa: CASSLNQLYYEQYF

j_call: TRBJ2-7
clone_size: .
v_call: TRBV27
d_call: .
cdr3_nt: TGTGCCAGCAGTTTATCCGACTACGACGAGCAGTACTTC
cdr3_aa: CASSLSDYDEQYF

j_call: TRBJ1-5
clone_size: .
v_call: TRBV19
d_call: TRBD1
cdr3_nt: TGTGCCAGTCACGGGACAGGGTATCAGCCCCAGCATTTT
cdr3_aa: CASHGTGYQPQHF

j_call: TRBJ1-3
clone_size: .
v_call: TRBV2
d_call: .
cdr3_nt: TGTGCCGGATGGTCCGGGCCCCGGACTGGAAACACCATATATTTT
cdr3_aa: CAGWSGPRTGNTIYF

j_call: TRBJ2-3
clone_size: .
v_call: TRBV4-3
d_call: .
cdr3_nt: TGCGCCAGCAGCCAAGATGTTGGTAGTTGGCCCGAAGATACGCAGTATTTT
cdr3_aa: CASSQDVGSWPEDTQYF

j_call: TRBJ1-4
clone_size: .
v_call: TRBV6-6
d_call: .
cdr3_nt: TGTGCCGTGGGCAGGGCTGAAAAACTGTTTTTT
cdr3_aa: CAVGRAEKLFF

j_call: TRBJ2-3
clone_size: once
v_call: TRBV5-6
d_call: .
cdr3_nt: TGTGCCAGCAGCCAACAGGTGTGGTCAGATACGCAGTATTTT
cdr3_aa: CASSQQVWSDTQYF

j_call: TRBJ1-5
clone_size: .
v_call: TRBV6-5
d_call: .
cdr3_nt: TGTGCCAGCAGGTACGGGTGGGGGAAGATTCAGCCCCAGCATTTT
cdr3_aa: CASRYGWGKIQPQHF

j_call: TRBJ1-2
clone_size: few
v_call: TRBV20-1
d_call: TRBD1
cdr3_nt: TGCAGTCTCGGGACAGACTATGGCTACACCTTC
cdr3_aa: CSLGTDYGYTF

j_call: TRBJ2-7
clone_size: .
v_call: TRBV19
d_call: TRBD2
cdr3_nt: TGTGCCAGTAGTATCTCTAGCGGGGGGTTCTACGAGCAGTACTTC
cdr3_aa: CASSISSGGFYEQYF

j_call: TRBJ1-5
clone_size: .
v_call: TRBV4-2
d_call: .
cdr3_nt: TGTGCCAGCAGCCCTCTTGGAGGGCGGAATCAGCCCCAGCATTTT
cdr3_aa: CASSPLGGRNQPQHF

j_call: TRBJ1-1
clone_size: .
v_call: TRBV13
d_call: .
cdr3_nt: TGTGCCAGCAGCTCTCCGGGGAGGGGAAACACTGAAGCTTTCTTT
cdr3_aa: CASSSPGRGNTEAFF

j_call: TRBJ2-7
clone_size: .
v_call: TRBV19
d_call: TRBD1
cdr3_nt: TGTGCCAGTTCCCGGGACAGGGAGTCCTACGAGCAGTACTTC
cdr3_aa: CASSRDRESYEQYF

j_call: TRBJ2-1
clone_size: .
v_call: TRBV20-1
d_call: .
cdr3_nt: TGCAGTGCGGTCGGAGCTGAGCAGTTCTTC
cdr3_aa: CSAVGAEQFF

j_call: TRBJ2-5
clone_size: .
v_call: TRBV11-2
d_call: TRBD1
cdr3_nt: TGTGCCAGCAGCCGACAGTTGACAGGGGAGACCCAGTACTTC
cdr3_aa: CASSRQLTGETQYF

j_call: TRBJ2-1
clone_size: .
v_call: TRBV15
d_call: .
cdr3_nt: TGTGCCACCGCTTTGGGGAGATACAATGAGCAGTTCTTC
cdr3_aa: CATALGRYNEQFF

j_call: TRBJ2-5
clone_size: .
v_call: TRBV9
d_call: TRBD2
cdr3_nt: TGTGCCAGCAGCGTAACTAGCGGTTTGACCCAGTACTTC
cdr3_aa: CASSVTSGLTQYF

j_call: TRBJ2-1
clone_size: .
v_call: TRBV11-2
d_call: .
cdr3_nt: TGTGCCAGCAGCTTAGGGGGTGATGAGCAGTTCTTC
cdr3_aa: CASSLGGDEQFF

j_call: TRBJ2-4
clone_size: .
v_call: TRBV7-9
d_call: .
cdr3_nt: TGTGCCAGCAGCTTTCCCCCCGGGACGGGAAACATTCAGTACTTC
cdr3_aa: CASSFPPGTGNIQYF

j_call: TRBJ2-1
clone_size: .
v_call: TRBV10-3
d_call: .
cdr3_nt: TGTGCCATCAGTGAGTGGGGGCCTGATGAGCAGTTCTTC
cdr3_aa: CAISEWGPDEQFF

j_call: TRBJ2-7
clone_size: .
v_call: TRBV13
d_call: TRBD1
cdr3_nt: TGTGCCAGCAGCCACGACAGGGTTGGCGAGCAGTACTTC
cdr3_aa: CASSHDRVGEQYF

j_call: TRBJ2-3
clone_size: .
v_call: TRBV4-2
d_call: TRBD2
cdr3_nt: TGTGCCAGCAGCCAAGATGTAGGGACTAGCTCCCCCACAGATACGCAGTATTTT
cdr3_aa: CASSQDVGTSSPTDTQYF

j_call: TRBJ1-2
clone_size: .
v_call: TRBV4-3
d_call: .
cdr3_nt: TGCGCCAGCAGCCAATCAATCAACTATGGCTACACCTTC
cdr3_aa: CASSQSINYGYTF

j_call: TRBJ2-7
clone_size: .
v_call: TRBV10-1
d_call: .
cdr3_nt: TGCGCCAGCAAAGGTGGGGTCCGGGACTACGAGCAGTACTTC
cdr3_aa: CASKGGVRDYEQYF

j_call: TRBJ1-5
clone_size: once
v_call: TRBV28
d_call: .
cdr3_nt: TGTGCCAGTCACAGTCTCAATCAGCCCCAGCATTTT
cdr3_aa: CASHSLNQPQHF

j_call: TRBJ2-2
clone_size: .
v_call: TRBV19
d_call: TRBD1
cdr3_nt: TGTGCCAGTAACCACGGACAGGGGGCGAACACCGGGGAGCTGTTTTTT
cdr3_aa: CASNHGQGANTGELFF